This paragraph reports one TCR delta chain. A few counts support this clone. Its antigen remains unidentified. This DNA translates differently at residue 17 from the TCRdb protein, which is that of a much larger clone; a read error is likely, and the protein shown is the DNA's own translation. This entry is derived from a study of γδ T cells in repeated Plasmodium falciparum infection (TCRdb year 2021). In terms of the full investigation: Malian children exposed to intense seasonal malaria transmission were enrolled in the natural-infection arm and compared with Australian children matched for age and gender. Five malaria-naive U.S. adults underwent four controlled human malaria infections by bites from P. falciparum NF54-infected Anopheles stephensi mosquitoes over approximately 640 days. Samples from controlled-infection subjects were taken at baseline, just before selected infections, and 21 days after each infection. Malian gammadelta TCR repertoires were analysed cross-sectionally during no-transmission periods and were analysed longitudinally across acute febrile malaria episodes. In the study, the shaping of the human gammadelta T cell repertoire by repeated Plasmodium falciparum infection was examined using natural infection in Mali and controlled human malaria infection.

For bulk TCR repertoire analysis, Vgamma9/Vdelta2+ and Vdelta2-negative gammadelta T cell populations were flow-sorted out of peripheral blood mononuclear cells. The CDR3 runs 18 amino acids, cysteine and phenylalanine included. The read is trimmed to its CDR3 DNA, 54 bases read in frame from base 1. As encoded in the germline V gene, CDR1 is TSWWSYY while CDR2 is QGS. Findings and caveats that apply to the study as a whole: Vdelta2-negative gammadelta TCR repertoires from Malian children appeared more clonally expanded, less diverse and less shared than those of Australian children. Analysis of inter-individual variability in gammadelta T cell responses was limited by the small size of the controlled-infection cohort. In Vdelta2-negative, largely Vdelta1+, gammadelta TCR repertoires, repeated controlled infections appeared to drive waves of new clonotype selection. The Malian cohort was drawn from a small rural village made up mostly of one ethnic group, which limits generalizability. Vgamma9/Vdelta2+ TCR repertoires showed a highly stable polyclonal repertoire over time and infection, with many inter-individual overlapping TCRgamma sequences.

The library was obtained by multiplex PCR. The reads were generated on an Illumina MiSeq. Both TCR gamma (TRG) and TCR delta (TRD) chains were sequenced from each sorted gammadelta T cell sample. From the authors' description of their analysis: Clonotype tree plots, accumulated frequency of the top 20 clonotypes, diversity index (DI) and D75 metrics were included in the repertoire analyses. With CATT, TCRdb called clones again from the public reads; duplicate DNA rows were later joined. The V and J calls shown here were made by TCRdb, not taken from the authors' results. The sample yields around 86,000 delta-chain clones; 1.4% were counted once. Of the sample, approximately 10% is held by the ten largest clones.

The chain joins TRDV1 to TRDJ1; the D gene is perhaps TRDD2, from 5 matching bases. This receptor was taken from a pool of human donors (malaria-infected and uninfected, not separated). Sequencing was performed on gamma-delta T cells from blood. The sequenced DNA is TGTGCTCTTGGGATCGGACCTACGCGCCTACCTTACACCGATAAACTCACCTTT. Its translation reads: CALGIGPTRLPYTDKLTF.